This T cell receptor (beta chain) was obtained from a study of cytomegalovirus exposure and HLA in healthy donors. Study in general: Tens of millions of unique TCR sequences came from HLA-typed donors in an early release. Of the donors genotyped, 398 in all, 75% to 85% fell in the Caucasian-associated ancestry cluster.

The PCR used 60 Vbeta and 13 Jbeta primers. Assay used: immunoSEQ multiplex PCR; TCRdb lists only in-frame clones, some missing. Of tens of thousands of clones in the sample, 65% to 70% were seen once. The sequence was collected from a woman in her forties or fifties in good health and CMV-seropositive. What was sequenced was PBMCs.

As DNA, the CDR3 is TGTGCCAGCAGCACAAGAGGCAGTAGAGGGTCAGGGGCCAACGTCCTGACTTTC. Amino acids: CASSTRGSRGSGANVLTF. This sequence joins TRBV9 and TRBJ2-6; weak D call: TRBD2 (5 bases). Germline loops: CDR1 SGDLS, CDR2 YYNGEE. V lost 4 bases, J lost 4 bases, and 21 bases lay in between. The CDR3 extends over 18 amino acids. The variable domain in full, with the rest retrieved from reference TRBV9 and TRBJ2-6, is DSGVTQTPKHLITATGQRVTLRCSPRSGDLSVYWYQQSLDQGLQFLIQYYNGEERAKGNILERFSAQQFPDLHSELNLSSLELGDSALYFCASSTRGSRGSGANVLTFGAGSRLTVL.